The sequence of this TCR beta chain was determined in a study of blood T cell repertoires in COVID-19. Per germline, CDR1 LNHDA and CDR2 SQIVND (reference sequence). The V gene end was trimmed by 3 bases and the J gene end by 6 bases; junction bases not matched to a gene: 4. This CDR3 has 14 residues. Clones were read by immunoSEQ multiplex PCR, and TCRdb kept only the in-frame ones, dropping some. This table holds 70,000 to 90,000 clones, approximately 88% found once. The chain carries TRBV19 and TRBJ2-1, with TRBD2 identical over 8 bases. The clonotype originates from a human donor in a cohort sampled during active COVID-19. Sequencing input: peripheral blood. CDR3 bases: TGTGCCAGTAGTATCCCAGGGACTAGCAATGAGCAGTTCTTC. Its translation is CASSIPGTSNEQFF.